Sequencing of this TCR beta chain was carried out in a study of cytomegalovirus exposure and HLA in healthy donors. About the research overall: There were under 130 million unique TCR beta sequences, drawn from about 200 million T cells, in an earlier analysis.

In its sample, this clone was seen a few times. No antigen is known for it. The same CDR3 also results from other DNA sequences found in this sample. Primers: 60 Vbeta forward and 13 Jbeta reverse. Here immunoSEQ multiplex PCR was the method, and the copy in TCRdb shows in-frame clones only, minus some. The sample has approximately 120,000 clones, around 78% seen once; the top ten hold roughly 4%. Regarding the study as a whole: In vitro data verified a few CMV-associated chains as specific for CMV antigens. The authors enumerated around 150 TCR beta chains as linked to cytomegalovirus.

Germline CDR1 and CDR2: SQVTM and ANQGSEA. The CDR3 is 11 amino acids. The ends were cut back, 7 bases at V and 1 base at J, with 7 bases in the middle. This TCR came from a man aged 40-49 years in good health and CMV-seronegative. V usage is TRBV29-1 and J usage is TRBJ2-5; possibly TRBD2 for D (5 bases). The source material was PBMCs. In DNA, the CDR3 is TGCAGCGCCGCGGGCCAAGAGACCCAGTACTTC. Translated, it gives CSAAGQETQYF.